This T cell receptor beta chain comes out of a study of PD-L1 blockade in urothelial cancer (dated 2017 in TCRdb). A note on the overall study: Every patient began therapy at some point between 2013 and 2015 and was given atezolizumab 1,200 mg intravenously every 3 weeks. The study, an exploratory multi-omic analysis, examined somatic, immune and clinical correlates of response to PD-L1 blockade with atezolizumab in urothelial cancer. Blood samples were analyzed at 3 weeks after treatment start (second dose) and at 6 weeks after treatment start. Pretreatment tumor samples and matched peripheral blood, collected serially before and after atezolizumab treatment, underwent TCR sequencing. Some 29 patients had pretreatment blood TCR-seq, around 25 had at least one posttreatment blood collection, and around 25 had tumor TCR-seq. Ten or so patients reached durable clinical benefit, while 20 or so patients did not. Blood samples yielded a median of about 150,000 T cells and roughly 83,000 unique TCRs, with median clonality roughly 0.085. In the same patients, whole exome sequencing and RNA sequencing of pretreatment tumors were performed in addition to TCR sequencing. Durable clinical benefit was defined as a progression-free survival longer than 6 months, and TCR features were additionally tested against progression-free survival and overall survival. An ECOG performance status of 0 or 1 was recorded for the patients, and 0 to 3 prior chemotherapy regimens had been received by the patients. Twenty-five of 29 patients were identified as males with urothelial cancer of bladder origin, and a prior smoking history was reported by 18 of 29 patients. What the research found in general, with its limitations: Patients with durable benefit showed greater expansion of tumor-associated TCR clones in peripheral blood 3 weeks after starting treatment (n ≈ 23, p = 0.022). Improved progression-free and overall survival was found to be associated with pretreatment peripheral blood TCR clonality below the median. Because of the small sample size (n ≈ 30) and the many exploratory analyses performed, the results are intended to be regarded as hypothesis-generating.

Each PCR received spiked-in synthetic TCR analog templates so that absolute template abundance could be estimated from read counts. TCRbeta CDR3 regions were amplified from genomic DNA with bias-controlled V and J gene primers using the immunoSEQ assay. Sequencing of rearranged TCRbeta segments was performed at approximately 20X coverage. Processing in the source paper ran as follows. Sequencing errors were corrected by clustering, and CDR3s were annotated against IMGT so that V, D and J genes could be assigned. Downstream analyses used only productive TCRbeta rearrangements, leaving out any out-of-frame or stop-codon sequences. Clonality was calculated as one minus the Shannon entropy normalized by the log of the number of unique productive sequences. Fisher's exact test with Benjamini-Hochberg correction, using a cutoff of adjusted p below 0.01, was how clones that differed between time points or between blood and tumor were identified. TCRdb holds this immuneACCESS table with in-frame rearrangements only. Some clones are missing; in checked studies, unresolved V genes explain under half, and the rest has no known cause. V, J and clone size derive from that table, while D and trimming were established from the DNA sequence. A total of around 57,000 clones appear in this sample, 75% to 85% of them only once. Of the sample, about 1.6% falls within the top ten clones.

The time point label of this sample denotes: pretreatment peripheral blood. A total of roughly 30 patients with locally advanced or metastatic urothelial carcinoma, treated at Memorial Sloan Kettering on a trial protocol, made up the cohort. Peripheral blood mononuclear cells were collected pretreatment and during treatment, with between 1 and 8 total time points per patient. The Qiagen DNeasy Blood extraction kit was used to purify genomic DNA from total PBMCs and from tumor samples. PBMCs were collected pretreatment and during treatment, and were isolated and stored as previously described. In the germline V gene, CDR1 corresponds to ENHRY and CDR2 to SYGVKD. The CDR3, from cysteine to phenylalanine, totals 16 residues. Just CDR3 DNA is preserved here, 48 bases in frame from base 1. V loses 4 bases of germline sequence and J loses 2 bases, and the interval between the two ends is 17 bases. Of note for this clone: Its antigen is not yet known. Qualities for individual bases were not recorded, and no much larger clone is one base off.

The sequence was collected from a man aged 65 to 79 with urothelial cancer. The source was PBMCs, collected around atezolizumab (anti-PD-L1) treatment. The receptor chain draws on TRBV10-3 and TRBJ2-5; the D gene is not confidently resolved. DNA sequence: TGTGCCATCAGTGTGGGTTTGGCGGCTACACAAGAGACCCAGTACTTC. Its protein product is CAISVGLAATQETQYF.